The 29 T cell receptor beta chains below come from one sample, sequenced in a study of lymphopenia after photon versus proton radiotherapy. Measured with immunoSEQ multiplex PCR; TCRdb has only the in-frame clones, and not every one. In the table there are some 27,000 clones, around nine tenths of which are singletons. The sample in question was peripheral blood, obtained from a patient treated with proton-based radiotherapy. These receptors all stem from an older woman with cholangiocarcinoma. Some clones in this sample may be carry-over from other donors' samples.

CDR3 protein: CASSLSQLPNSPLHF. CDR3 nucleotides: TGCGCCAGCAGCTTGAGTCAACTCCCAAATTCACCCCTCCACTTT. The V and J genes are TRBV5-1 and TRBJ1-6; no clear D. Germline values: CDR1 SGHRS, CDR2 YFSETQ. The CDR3 runs to 15 residues. V lost 1 base and J lost 7, with 12 bases in between.

This clone was seen a few times. The chain uses TRBV18 and TRBJ2-5; no firm D call. The CDR3 has 13 amino acids. Germline loops: CDR1 KGHSH, CDR2 LQKENI. The ends were cut back, 3 bases at V and 4 bases at J, with 9 bases in the middle. In DNA form, the CDR3 reads TGTGCCAGCTCACCCCGGCCAGCAGAGACCCAGTACTTC. Its protein is CASSPRPAETQYF.

V and J are TRBV20-1 and TRBJ2-1, with unresolved D. Trimming stripped 0 bases from V and 7 bases from J, with 4 bases between. The CDR3 covers 11 residues. CDR1 is DFQATT, CDR2 SNEGSKA, per germline (reference sequence). The CDR3 is CSAREWNEQFF. The CDR3 DNA follows: TGCAGTGCTAGAGAGTGGAATGAGCAGTTCTTC.

This clone was recorded a few times. The V and J genes are TRBV5-3 and TRBJ2-5, with D perhaps being TRBD1 or TRBD2 (6 bases each). TRBV5-3 is annotated as an ORF whose role is uncertain. The CDR3 runs 15 residues. Trimming left V 4 bases short and J 5 bases short, with 18 bases between. CDR3 bases: TGTGCCAGAAGCCCGGGGGCAGGGCAAAGGGAGACCCAGTACTTC. This codes for CARSPGAGQRETQYF.

This chain uses TRBV19 with TRBJ2-2; D possibly matches TRBD1 or TRBD2 (5 bases each). Germline CDR1 reads LNHDA; CDR2 reads SQIVND (reference sequence). There are 14 residues in the CDR3. V gave up 6 bases and J gave up 3 bases, with 11 bases separating them. CDR3 sequence (DNA): TGTGCCAGTAGACGGGACCGAGACACCGGGGAGCTGTTTTTT. Translation: CASRRDRDTGELFF.

The chain couples TRBV7-9 to TRBJ1-6; perhaps TRBD1 as D (6 bases). The V end lost 4 bases, the J end lost 3 bases, and 10 bases lay between the germline ends. Germline values: CDR1 SEHNR, CDR2 FQNEAQ (reference sequence). The CDR3 sequence is 15 residues long. CDR3 residues: CASSSRTDYNSPLHF. The CDR3 region has the DNA TGTGCCAGCAGCTCCCGGACAGACTATAATTCACCCCTCCACTTT.

This clone was counted once. The chain couples TRBV4-1 to TRBJ2-7; 10 nucleotides agree with TRBD1. This CDR3 has 15 amino acids. V was pared by 5 bases and J by 2 bases, with 6 bases of the junction left unmatched. Looked up from germline, CDR1 is MGHRA and CDR2 is YSYEKL. For the CDR3, the DNA is TGCGCCAGCAGCGGGGGACAGGGGAGTCCCTACGAGCAGTACTTC. Protein sequence: CASSGGQGSPYEQYF.

V gene TRBV7-2 combines with J gene TRBJ2-3; no reliable D call. The germline V gene encodes CDR1 SGHTA and CDR2 FQGNSA. The CDR3 is 13 amino acids. The germline V and J ends were trimmed by 4 bases and 5 bases, with 10 bases remaining between them. DNA for the CDR3: TGTGCCAGCAGCTCTTCGGTGGGAGATACGCAGTATTTT. It translates to CASSSSVGDTQYF.

V usage is TRBV30 and J usage is TRBJ1-5; possible D gene TRBD1, 5 bases. CDR3 length: 13 residues. Germline CDR1 GTSNPN, CDR2 SVGIG (reference sequence). V lost 2 bases and J lost 4, with 9 bases in between. This CDR3 is CAWSLGGNQPQHF. In nucleotides, the CDR3 is TGTGCCTGGAGTTTGGGGGGGAATCAGCCCCAGCATTTT.

This clone was picked up one time. The chain recombines TRBV25-1 with TRBJ2-1; D perhaps matches TRBD2 (5 bases). The CDR3 is 10 residues long. CDR1 is MGHDK, CDR2 SYGVNS, per germline. V dropped 6 bases and J dropped 15 bases, with 12 bases sitting between them. CDR3 coding DNA: TGTGCCAGCAGGGAGGACCACGGGTTCTTC. Translated, it gives CASREDHGFF.

The CDR3 nucleotides are TGTGCCAGCAGTTTTTCTAGCGGGGGGAGCACCGGGGAGCTGTTTTTT. It yields the protein CASSFSSGGSTGELFF. The V and J genes are TRBV6-5 and TRBJ2-2; 11 bases fit TRBD2. Germline V gene lookup returns CDR1 MNHEY and CDR2 SVGAGI. This CDR3 region has 16 residues. The J segment lost 4 bases and the V segment lost 4 bases, leaving 5 bases of the junction unmatched.

Here the CDR3 DNA reads TGTGCCAGCAGCACAGGGAGTCCTCTTTCACCCCTCCACTTT. It codes for CASSTGSPLSPLHF. The gene calls are TRBV5-4 and TRBJ1-6; a possible D gene is TRBD1 (6 bases). In germline, CDR1 is SGHNT, CDR2 YYREEE (reference sequence). V was clipped by 4 bases and J by 9 bases, with 14 bases between them. CDR3 size: 14 residues. The variable domain in full, completed from reference TRBV5-4 and TRBJ1-6, reads ETGVTQSPTHLIKTRGQQVTLRCSSQSGHNTVSWYQQALGQGPQFIFQYYREEENGRGNFPPRFSGLQFPNYSSELNVNALELDDSALYLCASSTGSPLSPLHFGNGTRLTVT.

The chain employs TRBV6-5 and TRBJ1-2; no firm D call. Per the germline V gene, CDR1 is MNHEY and CDR2 is SVGAGI. The CDR3 spans 12 residues. Deletions cut 7 bases from V and 3 bases from J, with 9 bases between. CDR3 DNA sequence: TGTGCCAGCAAGAATGCGGACTATGGCTACACCTTC. Its protein product is CASKNADYGYTF.

The CDR3: CASLLGEKLFF. The CDR3 DNA is TGTGCCAGCCTCCTTGGGGAAAAACTGTTTTTT. V gene TRBV6-5 combines with J gene TRBJ1-4; D ambiguous. V was pared by 8 bases and J by 8 bases, with 9 bases between. Germline assignment: CDR1 MNHEY and CDR2 SVGAGI. The CDR3 sequence is 11 residues long.

The chain carries TRBV7-9 and TRBJ1-3, with D uncertain. Trimming took 6 bases from V and 3 from J, leaving 12 bases between them. The CDR3 runs to 14 residues. The germline gives CDR1 SEHNR, CDR2 FQNEAQ (reference sequence). CDR3 residues: CASSLASGGNTIYF. CDR3 nucleotides: TGTGCCAGCAGTTTGGCCTCTGGTGGAAACACCATATATTTT.

This chain uses TRBV19 with TRBJ1-2, with D uncertain. The CDR3 spans 13 residues. Looked up from germline, CDR1 is LNHDA and CDR2 is SQIVND (reference sequence). V shed 7 bases and J shed 2 bases, with 11 bases lying between them. CDR3 loop: CASNDGSNYGYTF. For the CDR3, the DNA is TGTGCCAGTAACGATGGATCGAACTATGGCTACACCTTC.

The rearrangement joins TRBV20-1 to TRBJ2-7; unclear D gene. Germline loops: CDR1 DFQATT, CDR2 SNEGSKA (reference sequence). CDR3 length: 11 amino acids. Trimming left V 5 bases short and J 1 base short, with 6 bases between. The CDR3 is CSAWKSYEQYF. Written as DNA, the CDR3 is TGCAGTGCTTGGAAGTCCTACGAGCAGTACTTC.

The chain has TRBV6-6 and TRBJ2-2; D perhaps matches TRBD2 (5 bases). CDR3 length equals 15 residues. Per germline, CDR1 MNHNY and CDR2 SVGAGI (reference sequence). V lost 6 bases and J lost 2, with 13 bases in between. The CDR3 loop is CASSAGRDNTGELFF. The CDR3 nucleotides are TGTGCCAGCAGCGCGGGCCGCGATAACACCGGGGAGCTGTTTTTT.

The J gene is TRBJ2-5, the V gene TRBV28; TRBD2 is a possible D gene (5 bases). Judging by the DNA end, TRBJ2-7 fits better; the J call may be wrong. The CDR3 is 14 amino acids. Looked up from germline, CDR1 is MDHEN and CDR2 is SYDVKM. CDR3 in DNA: TGTGCCAGCAGCGAGGCTGGGAGCTCCTACGAGCAGTACTTC. It yields the protein CASSEAGSSYEQYF.

The chain joins TRBV6-5 to TRBJ1-1; D unclear. Trimming stripped 6 bases from V and 8 bases from J, with 16 bases between. Germline CDR1 reads MNHEY; CDR2 reads SVGAGI. The CDR3 contains 13 residues. This CDR3 is CASRPPGYPEAFF. The CDR3 bases are TGTGCCAGCAGACCCCCGGGATATCCAGAAGCTTTCTTT.

The chain combines TRBV6-4 with TRBJ1-2; weak D call: TRBD1 (5 bases). The CDR3 extends over 15 amino acids. V lost 4 bases and J 4 bases, leaving 16 bases between the germline ends. Germline CDR1 is MRHNA and CDR2 is SNTAGT. The CDR3 coding sequence is TGTGCCAGCAGTGGGAGGGGCCATCACTTCTATGGCTACACCTTC. Residues: CASSGRGHHFYGYTF.

The gene calls are TRBV30 and TRBJ2-3, with 10 bases aligning to TRBD2. The junction had 6 bases not matched to a gene; V was cut back by 3 bases and J by 0 bases. CDR1 is GTSNPN, CDR2 SVGIG, per germline (reference sequence). This CDR3 is 16 amino acids long. CDR3 in amino acids: CAWRERGGTSTDTQYF. Written as DNA, the CDR3 is TGTGCCTGGAGGGAGCGGGGGGGAACTAGCACAGATACGCAGTATTTT.

V is TRBV29-1 and J is TRBJ1-2; D unresolved. The CDR3 consists of 14 residues. Germline V CDR1 and CDR2: SQVTM, ANQGSEA. V lost 1 base and J 1 base, leaving 10 bases between the germline ends. DNA for the CDR3: TGCAGCGTTGAAGGTCGGCCGTTTAACTATGGCTACACCTTC. As protein: CSVEGRPFNYGYTF.

The chain combines TRBV10-2 with TRBJ1-3; D is unresolved. Trimming took off 4 bases at V and 4 bases at J, with 20 bases between the two ends. The CDR3 runs 17 residues. Germline V CDR1 and CDR2: WSHSY, SAAADI. The CDR3 loop reads CASSGLNPLFSGNTIYF. CDR3 DNA sequence: TGCGCCAGCAGTGGGCTTAATCCCCTGTTTTCGGGAAACACCATATATTTT.

This clone is classed as large (0.1 to 1%). The V gene is TRBV9, the J gene TRBJ2-1; TRBD2 matches at 7 bases. V shed 6 bases and J 6 bases; nucleotides not matched to a gene: 12. The CDR3 spans 15 residues. The germline CDR1 and CDR2 sequences are SGDLS and YYNGEE. The CDR3 here is CASTKIAGPSNEQFF. The CDR3 nucleotides are TGTGCCAGCACCAAAATAGCGGGCCCTTCCAATGAGCAGTTCTTC. Full variable domain (outside the CDR3, taken from reference TRBV9 and TRBJ2-1): DSGVTQTPKHLITATGQRVTLRCSPRSGDLSVYWYQQSLDQGLQFLIQYYNGEERAKGNILERFSAQQFPDLHSELNLSSLELGDSALYFCASTKIAGPSNEQFFGPGTRLTVL.

On this clone: Different DNA sequences within this sample yield the same CDR3. The chain couples TRBV7-2 to TRBJ1-3, with D perhaps TRBD1 (5 bases). Trimming removed 5 bases at V and 0 bases at J, with 14 bases between. The CDR3 sequence is 16 residues long. Per germline, CDR1 SGHTA and CDR2 FQGNSA. CDR3: CASSQATGLSGNTIYF. DNA of the CDR3: TGTGCCAGCAGCCAGGCTACAGGTCTCTCTGGAAACACCATATATTTT.

CDR3 loop: CASSERVVSVSDTQYF. The CDR3 region has the DNA TGCGCCAGCAGCGAACGGGTTGTCTCTGTGTCGGATACGCAGTATTTT. The chain has TRBV5-1 and TRBJ2-3, with D uncertain. The CDR3 extends over 16 amino acids. The ends were cut back, 4 bases at V and 6 bases at J, with 21 bases in the middle. The germline V gene has CDR1 SGHRS and CDR2 YFSETQ.

The V call is TRBV27, the J call TRBJ2-1, with 9 bases aligning to TRBD1. This CDR3 is 16 amino acids long. CDR1 MNHEY and CDR2 SMNVEV come from the germline V gene (reference sequence). J was trimmed by 4 bases and V by 2 bases; bases with no gene match: 6. CDR3: CASSLTGTGLYNEQFF. For the CDR3, the DNA is TGTGCCAGCAGTTTAACCGGGACAGGGCTTTACAATGAGCAGTTCTTC.

This clone was seen just once. The chain joins TRBV5-1 to TRBJ2-1, with 14 bases aligning to TRBD2. CDR1 is SGHRS, CDR2 YFSETQ, per germline. The CDR3 totals 15 residues. With 3 bases clipped from V and 6 bases from J, the junction kept 2 bases outside the gene matches. CDR3 bases: TGCGCCAGCAGCTGGACTAGCGGGGGGACCAATGAGCAGTTCTTC. Residues: CASSWTSGGTNEQFF.